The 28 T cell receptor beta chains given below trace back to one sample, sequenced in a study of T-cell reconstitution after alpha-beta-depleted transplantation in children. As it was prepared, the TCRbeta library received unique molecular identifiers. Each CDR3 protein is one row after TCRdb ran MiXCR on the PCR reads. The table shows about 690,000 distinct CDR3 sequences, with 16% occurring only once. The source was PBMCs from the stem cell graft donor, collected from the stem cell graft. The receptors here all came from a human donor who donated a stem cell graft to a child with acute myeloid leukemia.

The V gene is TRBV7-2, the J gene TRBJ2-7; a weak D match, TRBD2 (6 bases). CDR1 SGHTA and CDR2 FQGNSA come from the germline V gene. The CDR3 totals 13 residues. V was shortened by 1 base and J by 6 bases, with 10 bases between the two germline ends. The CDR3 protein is CASSLGGITEQYF. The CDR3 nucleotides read TGTGCCAGCAGCTTAGGCGGGATTACCGAGCAGTACTTC.

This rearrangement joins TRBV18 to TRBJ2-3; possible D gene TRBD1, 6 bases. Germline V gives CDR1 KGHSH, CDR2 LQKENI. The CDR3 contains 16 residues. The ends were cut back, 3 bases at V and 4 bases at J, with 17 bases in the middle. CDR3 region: CASSPPTTGSADTQYF. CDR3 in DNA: TGTGCCAGCTCACCTCCCACAACAGGGTCGGCAGATACGCAGTATTTT.

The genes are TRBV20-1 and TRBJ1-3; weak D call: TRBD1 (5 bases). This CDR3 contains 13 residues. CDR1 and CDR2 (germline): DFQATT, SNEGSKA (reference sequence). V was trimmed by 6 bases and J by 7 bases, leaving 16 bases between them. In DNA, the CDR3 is TGCAGTGCCGAGCGGACCGGGACTAACACCATATATTTT. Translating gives CSAERTGTNTIYF.

In nucleotides, the CDR3 is TGTGCCAGCAGCCAAGATATGGAGGGATTGCTGACTGAAGCTTTCTTT. This gives the protein CASSQDMEGLLTEAFF. The V and J genes are TRBV4-2 and TRBJ1-1; D remains unclear. Germline V gene data show CDR1 as LGHNA and CDR2 as YNFKEQ. Trimming shortened V by 0 bases and J by 5 bases, and 16 bases separated the two germline ends. CDR3 length: 16 amino acids.

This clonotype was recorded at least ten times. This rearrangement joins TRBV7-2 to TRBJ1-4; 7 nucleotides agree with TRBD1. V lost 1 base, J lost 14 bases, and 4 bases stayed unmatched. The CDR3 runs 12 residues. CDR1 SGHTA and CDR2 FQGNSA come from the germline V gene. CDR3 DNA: TGTGCCAGCAGCTTAGGTACAGGGGTGCTGTTTTTT. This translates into CASSLGTGVLFF.

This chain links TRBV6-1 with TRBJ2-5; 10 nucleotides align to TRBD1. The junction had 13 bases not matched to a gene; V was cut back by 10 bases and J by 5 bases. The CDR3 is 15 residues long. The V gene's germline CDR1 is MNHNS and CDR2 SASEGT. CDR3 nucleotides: TGTGCCACCAAATCCGGGACAGGGGCAGGGGAGACCCAGTACTTC. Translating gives CATKSGTGAGETQYF.

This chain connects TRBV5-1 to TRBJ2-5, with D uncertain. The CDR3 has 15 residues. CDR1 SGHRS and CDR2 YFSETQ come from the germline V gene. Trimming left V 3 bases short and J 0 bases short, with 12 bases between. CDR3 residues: CASSYQTANQETQYF. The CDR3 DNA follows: TGCGCCAGCAGCTATCAGACGGCAAACCAAGAGACCCAGTACTTC.

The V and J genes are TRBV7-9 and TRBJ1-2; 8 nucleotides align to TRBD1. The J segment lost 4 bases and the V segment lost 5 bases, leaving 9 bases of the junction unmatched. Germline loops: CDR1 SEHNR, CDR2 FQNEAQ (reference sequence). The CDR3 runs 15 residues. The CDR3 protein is CASSLPGGHFYGYTF. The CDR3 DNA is TGTGCCAGCAGCCTACCAGGGGGCCACTTCTATGGCTACACCTTC.

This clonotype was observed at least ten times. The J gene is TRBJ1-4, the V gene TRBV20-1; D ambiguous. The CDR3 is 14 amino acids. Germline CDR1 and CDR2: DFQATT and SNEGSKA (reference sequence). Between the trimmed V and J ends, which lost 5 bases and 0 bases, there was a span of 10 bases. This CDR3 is CSAAWKATNEKLFF. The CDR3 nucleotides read TGCAGTGCTGCCTGGAAAGCAACTAATGAAAAACTGTTTTTT.

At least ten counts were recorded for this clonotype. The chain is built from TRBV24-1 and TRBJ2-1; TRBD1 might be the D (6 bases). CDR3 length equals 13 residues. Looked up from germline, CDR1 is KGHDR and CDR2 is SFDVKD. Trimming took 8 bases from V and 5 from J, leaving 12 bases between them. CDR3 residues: CATMGAVDNEQFF. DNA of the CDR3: TGTGCCACCATGGGGGCAGTCGACAATGAGCAGTTCTTC.

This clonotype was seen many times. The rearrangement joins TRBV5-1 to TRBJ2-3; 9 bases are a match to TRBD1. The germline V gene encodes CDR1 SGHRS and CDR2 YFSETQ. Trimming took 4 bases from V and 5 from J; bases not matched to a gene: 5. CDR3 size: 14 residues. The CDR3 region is CASSPDRGGDTQYF. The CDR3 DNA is TGCGCCAGCAGCCCGGACAGGGGAGGAGATACGCAGTATTTT.

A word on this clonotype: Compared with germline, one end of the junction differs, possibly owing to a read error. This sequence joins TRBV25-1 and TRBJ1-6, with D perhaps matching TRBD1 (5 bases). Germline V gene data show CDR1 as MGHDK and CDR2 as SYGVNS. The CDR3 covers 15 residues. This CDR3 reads CASSELTRANSPLHF. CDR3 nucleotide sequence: TGTGCCAGCAGTGAGTTGACCAGGGCCAATTCCCCCCTCCACTTT.

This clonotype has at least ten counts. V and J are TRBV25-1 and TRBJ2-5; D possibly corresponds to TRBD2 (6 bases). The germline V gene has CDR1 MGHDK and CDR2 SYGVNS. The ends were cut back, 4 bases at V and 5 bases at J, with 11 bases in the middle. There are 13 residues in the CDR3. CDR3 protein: CASSAAGRETQYF. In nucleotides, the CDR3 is TGTGCCAGCAGTGCCGCAGGGAGGGAGACCCAGTACTTC. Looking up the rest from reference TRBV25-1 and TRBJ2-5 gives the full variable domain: EADIYQTPRYLVIGTGKKITLECSQTMGHDKMYWYQQDPGMELHLIHYSYGVNSTEKGDLSSESTVSRIRTEHFPLTLESARPSHTSQYLCASSAAGRETQYFGPGTRLLVL.

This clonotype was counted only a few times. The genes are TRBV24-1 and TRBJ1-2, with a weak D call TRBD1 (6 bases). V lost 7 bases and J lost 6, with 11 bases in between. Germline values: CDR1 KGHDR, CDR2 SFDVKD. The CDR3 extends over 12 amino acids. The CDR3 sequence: CATSFQGHGYTF. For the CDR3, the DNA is TGTGCCACCAGCTTCCAGGGGCATGGCTACACCTTC.

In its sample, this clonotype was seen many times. CDR3 sequence (DNA): TGCAGTGCTGGGGACCGGGGGCATGAAAAACTGTTTTTT. Translated, it gives CSAGDRGHEKLFF. The chain couples TRBV20-1 to TRBJ1-4; D is perhaps TRBD1 (6 bases). CDR1 and CDR2 (germline): DFQATT, SNEGSKA (reference sequence). V lost 5 bases and J lost 6, with 13 bases in between. The CDR3 loop spans 13 amino acids.

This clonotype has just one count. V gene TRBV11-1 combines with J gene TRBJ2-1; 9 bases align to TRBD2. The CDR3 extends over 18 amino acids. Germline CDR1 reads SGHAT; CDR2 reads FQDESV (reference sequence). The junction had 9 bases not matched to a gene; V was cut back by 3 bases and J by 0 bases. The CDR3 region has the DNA TGTGCCAGCAGCTTTGGCGGGGGGGCCCTCAGCTCCTACAATGAGCAGTTCTTC. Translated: CASSFGGGALSSYNEQFF.

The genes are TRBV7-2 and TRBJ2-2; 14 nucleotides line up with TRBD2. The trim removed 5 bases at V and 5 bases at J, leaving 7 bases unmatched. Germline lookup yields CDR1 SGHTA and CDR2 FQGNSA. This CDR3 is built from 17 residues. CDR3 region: CASSPRLAGGPTGELFF. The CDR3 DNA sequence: TGTGCCAGCAGCCCCAGACTAGCGGGGGGGCCAACCGGGGAGCTGTTTTTT.

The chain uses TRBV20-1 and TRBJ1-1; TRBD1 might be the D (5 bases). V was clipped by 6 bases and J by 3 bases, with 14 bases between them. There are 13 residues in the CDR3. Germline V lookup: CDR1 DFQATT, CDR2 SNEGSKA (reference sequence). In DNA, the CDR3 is TGCAGTGCACCAGGGCGGGGAGACACTGAAGCTTTCTTT. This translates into CSAPGRGDTEAFF.

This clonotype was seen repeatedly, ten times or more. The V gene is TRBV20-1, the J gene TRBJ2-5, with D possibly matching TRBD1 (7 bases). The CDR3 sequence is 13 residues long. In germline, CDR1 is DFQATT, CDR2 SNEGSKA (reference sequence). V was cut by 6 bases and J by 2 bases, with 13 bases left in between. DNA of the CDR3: TGCAGTGCCGCGGGACAGAGGCAAGAGACCCAGTACTTC. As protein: CSAAGQRQETQYF.

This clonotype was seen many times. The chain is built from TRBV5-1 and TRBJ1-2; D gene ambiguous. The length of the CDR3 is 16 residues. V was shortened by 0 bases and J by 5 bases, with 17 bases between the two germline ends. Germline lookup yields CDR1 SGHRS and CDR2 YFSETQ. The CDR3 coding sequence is TGCGCCAGCAGCTTGGAAGGGTCCCCTTCCGCATATGGCTACACCTTC. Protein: CASSLEGSPSAYGYTF.

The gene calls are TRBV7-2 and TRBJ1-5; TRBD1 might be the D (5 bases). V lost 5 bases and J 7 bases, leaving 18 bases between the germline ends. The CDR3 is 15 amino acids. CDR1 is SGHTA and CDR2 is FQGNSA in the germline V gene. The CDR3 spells CASSPGANPTQPQHF. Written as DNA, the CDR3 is TGTGCCAGCAGCCCCGGGGCGAACCCGACACAGCCCCAGCATTTT.

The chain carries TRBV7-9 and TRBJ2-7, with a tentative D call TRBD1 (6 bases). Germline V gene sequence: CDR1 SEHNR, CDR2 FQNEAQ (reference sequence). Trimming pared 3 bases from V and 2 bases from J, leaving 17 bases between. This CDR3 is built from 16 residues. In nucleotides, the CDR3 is TGTGCCAGCAGCTTCTCCCAGGGGAAGTTGACCTACGAGCAGTACTTC. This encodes CASSFSQGKLTYEQYF.

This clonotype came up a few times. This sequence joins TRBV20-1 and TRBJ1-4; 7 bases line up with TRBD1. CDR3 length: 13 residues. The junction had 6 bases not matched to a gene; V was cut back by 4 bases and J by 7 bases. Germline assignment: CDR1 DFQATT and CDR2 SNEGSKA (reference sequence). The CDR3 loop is CSAIDRVGEKLFF. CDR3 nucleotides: TGCAGTGCTATTGACAGGGTCGGTGAAAAACTGTTTTTT.

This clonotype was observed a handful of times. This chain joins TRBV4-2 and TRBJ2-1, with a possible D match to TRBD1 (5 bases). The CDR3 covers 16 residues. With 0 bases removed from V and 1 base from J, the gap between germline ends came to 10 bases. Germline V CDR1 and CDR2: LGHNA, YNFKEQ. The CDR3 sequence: CASSQERQGSYNEQFF. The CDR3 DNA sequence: TGTGCCAGCAGCCAAGAACGTCAGGGTTCCTACAATGAGCAGTTCTTC.

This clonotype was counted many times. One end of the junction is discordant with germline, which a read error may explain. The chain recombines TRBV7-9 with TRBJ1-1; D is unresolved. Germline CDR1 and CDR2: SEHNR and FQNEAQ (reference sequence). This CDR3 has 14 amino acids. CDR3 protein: CASSLAIGNSEAFF. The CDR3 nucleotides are TGTGCCAGCAGCTTAGCGATAGGGAACTCTGAAGCTTTCTTT.

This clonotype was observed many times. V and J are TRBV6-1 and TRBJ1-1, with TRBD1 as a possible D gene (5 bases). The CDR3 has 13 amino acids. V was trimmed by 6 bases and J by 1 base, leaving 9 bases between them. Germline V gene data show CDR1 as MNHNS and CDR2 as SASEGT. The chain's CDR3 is CASRGPRNTEAFF. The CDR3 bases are TGTGCCAGCAGGGGACCTAGGAACACTGAAGCTTTCTTT.

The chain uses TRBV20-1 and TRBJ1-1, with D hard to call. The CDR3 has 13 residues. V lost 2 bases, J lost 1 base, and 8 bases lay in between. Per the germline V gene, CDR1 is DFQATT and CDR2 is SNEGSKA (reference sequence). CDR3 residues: CSARPAGNTEAFF. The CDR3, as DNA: TGCAGTGCTAGACCCGCTGGGAACACTGAAGCTTTCTTT.

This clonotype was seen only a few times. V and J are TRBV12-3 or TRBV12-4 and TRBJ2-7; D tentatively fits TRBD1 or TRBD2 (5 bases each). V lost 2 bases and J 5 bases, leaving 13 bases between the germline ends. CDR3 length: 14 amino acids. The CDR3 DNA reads TGTGCCAGCAGTTTATGGGGGACCGAGAACGAGCAGTACTTC. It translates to CASSLWGTENEQYF.